This is a list of T cell receptor beta chains from one sample in a study of chronic HIV infection and antiretroviral therapy. TCRdb re-called the 5' RACE reads through MiXCR, storing one row per CDR3 protein. The table lists 40,000 to 50,000 distinct CDR3 sequences, approximately 19% of them singletons. The specimen was peripheral blood. The receptors shown here come from an adult who had HIV and had not received antiretroviral therapy, or was an uninfected healthy control (not recorded which). Each CDR3 is given with its conserved first and last residue. Each record gives: CDR3 protein, CDR3 DNA, D gene, V gene, clone size, J gene. D genes are given only for firm matches. A row's size may be missing; if present it is once, few, many or a size class.

CDR3 protein: CASSLDGGRATDTQYF
CDR3 DNA: TGTGCCAGCAGCTTAGACGGCGGGAGGGCCACAGATACGCAGTATTTT
D gene: TRBD2
V gene: TRBV7-6
clone size: -
J gene: TRBJ2-3

CDR3 protein: CASSFRRNTEAFF
CDR3 DNA: TGTGCCAGCAGTTTCCGCAGAAACACTGAAGCTTTCTTT
D gene: -
V gene: TRBV28
clone size: -
J gene: TRBJ1-1

CDR3 protein: CATSRVGEKLFF
CDR3 DNA: TGTGCCACCAGCAGAGTGGGGGAAAAACTGTTTTTT
D gene: -
V gene: TRBV15
clone size: -
J gene: TRBJ1-4

CDR3 protein: CASSLLSGGSNQPQHF
CDR3 DNA: TGTGCCAGCAGTTTATTGTCGGGAGGTAGCAATCAGCCCCAGCATTTT
D gene: -
V gene: TRBV28
clone size: -
J gene: TRBJ1-5

CDR3 protein: CASSEVDLGGGQFF
CDR3 DNA: TGTGCCAGCAGTGAAGTTGATCTAGGAGGAGGGCAGTTCTTC
D gene: -
V gene: TRBV2
clone size: -
J gene: TRBJ2-1

CDR3 protein: CASSPGGNAYNEQFF
CDR3 DNA: TGTGCCAGCTCACCAGGCGGGAATGCCTACAATGAGCAGTTCTTC
D gene: -
V gene: TRBV18
clone size: few
J gene: TRBJ2-1

CDR3 protein: CSVEDRGTGREKLFF
CDR3 DNA: TGCAGCGTTGAAGATCGCGGGACAGGGCGTGAAAAACTGTTTTTT
D gene: TRBD1
V gene: TRBV29-1
clone size: once
J gene: TRBJ1-4

CDR3 protein: CASSPTPGQGPDTQYF
CDR3 DNA: TGTGCCAGCAGCCCAACACCGGGACAGGGTCCAGATACGCAGTATTTT
D gene: TRBD1
V gene: TRBV12-3/TRBV12-4
clone size: -
J gene: TRBJ2-3

CDR3 protein: CSVDRNQETQYF
CDR3 DNA: TGCAGCGTGGACAGGAATCAAGAGACCCAGTACTTC
D gene: TRBD1
V gene: TRBV29-1
clone size: few
J gene: TRBJ2-5

CDR3 protein: CASSQKDGVYGYTF
CDR3 DNA: TGCGCCAGCAGCCAAAAGGACGGGGTCTATGGCTACACCTTC
D gene: -
V gene: TRBV4-1
clone size: few
J gene: TRBJ1-2

CDR3 protein: CAPQGLAGESAKNIQYF
CDR3 DNA: TGTGCCCCCCAGGGACTAGCGGGAGAATCGGCCAAAAACATTCAGTACTTC
D gene: TRBD2
V gene: TRBV6-5
clone size: -
J gene: TRBJ2-4

CDR3 protein: CASSLDRANSPLHF
CDR3 DNA: TGTGCCAGCAGCTTAGACAGGGCCAATTCACCCCTCCACTTT
D gene: -
V gene: TRBV7-9
clone size: -
J gene: TRBJ1-6

CDR3 protein: CASSHRSPDTQYF
CDR3 DNA: TGCGCCAGCAGCCATAGAAGTCCAGATACGCAGTATTTT
D gene: -
V gene: TRBV4-1
clone size: -
J gene: TRBJ2-3

CDR3 protein: CASSFPNYGYTF
CDR3 DNA: TGTGCCAGCAGTTTCCCCAACTATGGCTACACCTTC
D gene: -
V gene: TRBV28
clone size: -
J gene: TRBJ1-2

CDR3 protein: CASSAGQNTEAFF
CDR3 DNA: TGTGCCAGCTCAGCGGGACAAAACACTGAAGCTTTCTTT
D gene: -
V gene: TRBV18
clone size: -
J gene: TRBJ1-1

CDR3 protein: CASSPTRDRFEETQYF
CDR3 DNA: TGTGCCAGCAGCCCGACCCGGGACAGATTTGAAGAGACCCAGTACTTC
D gene: TRBD1
V gene: TRBV9
clone size: few
J gene: TRBJ2-5

CDR3 protein: CASKLGGDGTDTQYF
CDR3 DNA: TGTGCCAGCAAATTGGGTGGTGACGGCACAGATACGCAGTATTTT
D gene: -
V gene: TRBV28
clone size: -
J gene: TRBJ2-3

CDR3 protein: CSAKQAGLSDNEQFF
CDR3 DNA: TGCAGTGCTAAACAGGCGGGACTAAGCGACAATGAGCAGTTCTTC
D gene: TRBD2
V gene: TRBV20-1
clone size: few
J gene: TRBJ2-1

CDR3 protein: CASSVEEAGGGVGFF
CDR3 DNA: TGTGCCAGCAGCGTTGAGGAAGCGGGAGGAGGGGTGGGGTTCTTC
D gene: TRBD2
V gene: TRBV2
clone size: -
J gene: TRBJ2-1

CDR3 protein: CASSGWTGSIGEQYF
CDR3 DNA: TGTGCCAGCAGTGGATGGACAGGGTCCATCGGTGAGCAGTACTTC
D gene: TRBD1
V gene: TRBV25-1
clone size: few
J gene: TRBJ2-7

CDR3 protein: CSVTGPPNQETQYF
CDR3 DNA: TGCAGCGTGACCGGGCCCCCGAACCAAGAGACCCAGTACTTC
D gene: -
V gene: TRBV29-1
clone size: -
J gene: TRBJ2-5

CDR3 protein: CASSLAGSSYEQYF
CDR3 DNA: TGCGCCAGCAGCTTGGCAGGGAGCTCCTACGAGCAGTACTTC
D gene: -
V gene: TRBV5-1
clone size: few
J gene: TRBJ2-7

CDR3 protein: CASSESTAPSTDTQYF
CDR3 DNA: TGCGCCAGCAGTGAGTCGACAGCCCCTAGCACAGATACGCAGTATTTT
D gene: -
V gene: TRBV10-2
clone size: few
J gene: TRBJ2-3

CDR3 protein: CSASLAGVGEQYF
CDR3 DNA: TGCAGCGCCAGTCTGGCGGGAGTCGGCGAGCAGTACTTC
D gene: TRBD2
V gene: TRBV29-1
clone size: few
J gene: TRBJ2-7

CDR3 protein: CASSPEGGLAKNIQYF
CDR3 DNA: TGTGCCAGCAGCCCTGAAGGCGGACTAGCCAAAAACATTCAGTACTTC
D gene: -
V gene: TRBV7-2
clone size: -
J gene: TRBJ2-4

CDR3 protein: CASTGGLVKNIQYF
CDR3 DNA: TGTGCCAGCACAGGGGGCTTAGTCAAAAACATTCAGTACTTC
D gene: TRBD1
V gene: TRBV28
clone size: few
J gene: TRBJ2-4

CDR3 protein: CSARVRISGELFF
CDR3 DNA: TGCAGTGCTAGAGTCAGGATCTCCGGGGAGCTGTTTTTT
D gene: -
V gene: TRBV20-1
clone size: -
J gene: TRBJ2-2

CDR3 protein: CASSQDLGTGGDTQYF
CDR3 DNA: TGTGCCAGCAGCCAAGATCTTGGGACAGGGGGAGATACGCAGTATTTT
D gene: TRBD1
V gene: TRBV3-1
clone size: few
J gene: TRBJ2-3

CDR3 protein: CASGLVLSDALEVGGYTF
CDR3 DNA: TGTGCTAGTGGTTTGGTCCTTTCGGACGCCCTCGAAGTAGGGGGCTACACCTTC
D gene: -
V gene: TRBV12-5
clone size: -
J gene: TRBJ1-2

CDR3 protein: CASSFQGPSYEQYF
CDR3 DNA: TGTGCCAGCAGTTTTCAGGGTCCCTCCTACGAGCAGTACTTC
D gene: -
V gene: TRBV28
clone size: few
J gene: TRBJ2-7